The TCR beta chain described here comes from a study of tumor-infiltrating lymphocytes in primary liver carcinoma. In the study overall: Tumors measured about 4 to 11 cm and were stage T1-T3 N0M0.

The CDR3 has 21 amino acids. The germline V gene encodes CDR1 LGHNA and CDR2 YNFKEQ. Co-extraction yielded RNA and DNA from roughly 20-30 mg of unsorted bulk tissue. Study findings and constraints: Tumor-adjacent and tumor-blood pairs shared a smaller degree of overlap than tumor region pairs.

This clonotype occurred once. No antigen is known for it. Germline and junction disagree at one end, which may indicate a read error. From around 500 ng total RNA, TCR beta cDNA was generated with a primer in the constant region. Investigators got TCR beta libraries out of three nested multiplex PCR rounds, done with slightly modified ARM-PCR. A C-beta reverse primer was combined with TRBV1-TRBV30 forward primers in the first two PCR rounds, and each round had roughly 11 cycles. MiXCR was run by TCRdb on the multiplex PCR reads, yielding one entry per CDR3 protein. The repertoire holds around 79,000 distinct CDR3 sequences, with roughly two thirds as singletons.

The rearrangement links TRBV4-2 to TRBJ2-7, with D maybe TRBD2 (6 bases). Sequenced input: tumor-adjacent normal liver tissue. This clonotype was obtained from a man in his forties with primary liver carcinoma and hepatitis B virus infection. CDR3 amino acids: CASSQVSLARGLLRSSYGQYF. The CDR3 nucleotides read TGTGCCAGCAGCCAAGTCTCCCTAGCGAGAGGGCTATTACGAAGCTCCTACGGGCAGTACTTC.